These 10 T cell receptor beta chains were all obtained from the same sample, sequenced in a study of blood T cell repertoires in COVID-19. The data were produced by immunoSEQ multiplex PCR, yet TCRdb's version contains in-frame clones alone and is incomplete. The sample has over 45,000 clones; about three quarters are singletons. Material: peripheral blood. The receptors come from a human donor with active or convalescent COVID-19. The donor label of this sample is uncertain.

The CDR3: CASSPSGRDTQYF. In DNA, the CDR3 is TGTGCCAGCAGTCCTAGCGGCAGGGATACGCAGTATTTT. The gene calls are TRBV27 and TRBJ2-3, with 7 bases lining up with TRBD2. The CDR3 consists of 13 residues. V trimming: 5 bases; J trimming: 6 bases; junction bases outside the gene matches: 5. In germline, CDR1 is MNHEY, CDR2 SMNVEV (reference sequence).

The CDR3 spells CASSQGQLDYNEQFF. The DNA of the CDR3 is TGTGCCAGCAGCCAGGGTCAACTAGACTACAATGAGCAGTTCTTC. The chain couples TRBV3-1 (or the pseudogene TRBV3-2) to TRBJ2-1, with D perhaps TRBD2 (5 bases). The CDR3 loop spans 15 amino acids. Trimming took 3 bases from V and 3 from J, leaving 12 bases between them. Germline CDR1 is LGHDT and CDR2 is YNNKEL (reference sequence).

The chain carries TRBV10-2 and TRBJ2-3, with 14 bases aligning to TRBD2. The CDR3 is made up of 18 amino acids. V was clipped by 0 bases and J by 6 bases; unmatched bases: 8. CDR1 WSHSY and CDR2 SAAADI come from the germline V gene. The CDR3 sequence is CASSESRPRLAGGDTQYF. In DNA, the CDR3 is TGCGCCAGCAGTGAGTCGCGACCGAGACTAGCGGGAGGGGATACGCAGTATTTT.

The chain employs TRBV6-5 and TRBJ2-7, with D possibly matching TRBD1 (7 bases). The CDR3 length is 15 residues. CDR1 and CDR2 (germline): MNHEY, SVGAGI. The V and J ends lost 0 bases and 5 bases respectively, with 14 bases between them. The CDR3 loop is CASSYSLQGGHEQYF. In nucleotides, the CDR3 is TGTGCCAGCAGTTACTCGCTTCAGGGGGGCCACGAGCAGTACTTC.

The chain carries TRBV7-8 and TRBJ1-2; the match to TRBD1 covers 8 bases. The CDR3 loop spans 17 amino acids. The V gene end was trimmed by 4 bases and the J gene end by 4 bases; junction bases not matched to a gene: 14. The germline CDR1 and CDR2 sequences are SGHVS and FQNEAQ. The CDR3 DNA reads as TGTGCCAGCAGCTCGAATCCCGGGACAGGTTTAGGCTATGGCTACACCTTC. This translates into CASSSNPGTGLGYGYTF.

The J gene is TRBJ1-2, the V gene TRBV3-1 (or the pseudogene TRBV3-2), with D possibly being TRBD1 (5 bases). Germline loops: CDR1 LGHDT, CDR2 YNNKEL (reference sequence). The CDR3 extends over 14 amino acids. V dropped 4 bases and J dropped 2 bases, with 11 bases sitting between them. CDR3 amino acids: CASSPAQGNYGYTF. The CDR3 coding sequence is TGTGCCAGCAGCCCCGCGCAGGGAAACTATGGCTACACCTTC.

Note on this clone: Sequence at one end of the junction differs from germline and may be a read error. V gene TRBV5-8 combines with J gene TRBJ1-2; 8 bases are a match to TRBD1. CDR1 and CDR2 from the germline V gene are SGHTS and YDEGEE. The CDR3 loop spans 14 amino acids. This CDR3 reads CASRLGRGLYGYTF. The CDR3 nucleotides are TGTGCCAGCAGATTGGGCAGGGGGCTCTATGGCTACACCTTC.

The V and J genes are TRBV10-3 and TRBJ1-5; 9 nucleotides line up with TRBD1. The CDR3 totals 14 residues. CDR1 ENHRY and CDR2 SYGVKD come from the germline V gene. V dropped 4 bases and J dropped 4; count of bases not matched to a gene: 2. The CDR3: CAISGDRGNQPQHF. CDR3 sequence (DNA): TGTGCCATCAGTGGTGACAGGGGGAATCAGCCCCAGCATTTT.

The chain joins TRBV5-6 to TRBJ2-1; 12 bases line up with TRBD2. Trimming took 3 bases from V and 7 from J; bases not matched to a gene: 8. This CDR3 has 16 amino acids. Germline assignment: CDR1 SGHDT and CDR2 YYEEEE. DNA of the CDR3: TGTGCCAGCAGCTCCCTGAGGGGGACTAGCGGGAATGAGCAGTTCTTC. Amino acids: CASSSLRGTSGNEQFF.

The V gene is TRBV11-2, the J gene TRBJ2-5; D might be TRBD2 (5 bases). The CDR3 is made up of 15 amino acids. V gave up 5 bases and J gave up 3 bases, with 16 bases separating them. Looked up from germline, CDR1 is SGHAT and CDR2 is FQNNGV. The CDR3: CASSLLGLDEETQYF. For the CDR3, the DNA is TGTGCCAGCAGCCTTTTAGGACTGGACGAAGAGACCCAGTACTTC.